A selection of T cell receptor beta chains follows, all from one sample in a study of shared clonotypes between healthy human individuals. The method was immunoSEQ multiplex PCR; TCRdb's version includes in-frame clones alone and lacks a portion of them. The repertoire has about 1.1 million clones, approximately 80% of them found once; the top ten carry more than 0.55%. Sequencing used memory CD4+ T cells from PBMCs. The receptors were sampled from a man younger than 35 in good health. Some clones in this sample may be carry-over from other donors' samples. Both conserved end residues are trimmed from each CDR3. Each record gives: CDR3 protein, clone size, V gene. Rows give clone size only sometimes, using once, few, many, or a class for an expanded clone.

SVGDGATDTQY | once | TRBV29-1
ASSVWAGEQY | - | TRBV9
ASSPQGGGYEQY | - | TRBV7-2
ASSSPGGSRGPDTQY | - | TRBV28
ASSYDRGRGAGELF | - | TRBV4-2
ASSEPPENEQY | - | TRBV28
ASSRSGRGTYNEQF | - | TRBV5-4
ASSNIAVGTDTQY | - | TRBV4-3
SVDSGLAGTEQF | once | TRBV29-1
ASSFGQGVSDTQY | - | TRBV7-9
ASSPYGYTEAF | - | TRBV19
AIRQTGGSNYGYT | - | TRBV10-3
ASTQGGSGANVLT | - | TRBV28
TSSLQGTGRNQPQH | many | TRBV1
ASSVAIGNTGELF | few | TRBV9
ASSQDLSASRY | - | TRBV4-1
ASSPRGEQY | once | TRBV7-9
ASSLGTGSMNTEAF | once | TRBV5-5
ASSLFRGQAKNIQY | once | TRBV28
ASSLSRDQTQY | - | TRBV7-3
ASSSRPEPGGYT | - | TRBV11-2
ASSLPRGLNTGELF | - | TRBV5-4
ASSFALAVSLKQF | - | TRBV7-2
ASNGGAAEAF | - | TRBV19
ASSPPSGPETQY | - | TRBV5-1